The present T cell receptor beta chain was sequenced within a study of blood T cells in healthy people across ages. Combining a sample-barcoded 5' primer with a J-beta primer mix, a second PCR ran for roughly 7 to 11 cycles. TCRdb fed the 5' RACE reads into MiXCR, producing one record per CDR3 protein. The sample lists some 690,000 distinct CDR3 sequences, 22% occurring once. Germline-derived CDR1 and CDR2 are DFQATT and SNEGSKA (reference sequence). The CDR3 is 15 residues long. This TCR was recovered from a man aged 65 to 85 in good health. This chain uses TRBV20-1 with TRBJ2-1, with a weak D call TRBD1 (6 bases). The J call may be wrong; the DNA end is better matched by TRBJ2-7. Sample: blood. The DNA for the CDR3 is TGCAGTGCTAGAGACTGGACAGCTCTCTCCTACGAGCAGTACTTC. As protein: CSARDWTALSYEQYF.